This is a list of T cell receptor beta chains from one sample in a study of response to subunit inactivated influenza vaccine. TCRdb redid the calling of the RT-PCR reads with MiXCR, one entry per CDR3 protein. Counted here are roughly 700,000 distinct CDR3 sequences, more than 11% occurring once; the ten biggest clones make up 6.5% to 8.5%. The sequenced sample was PBMCs from blood, obtained around 14 days before vaccination. Every receptor here comes from a man aged 50-60 years who received an inactivated influenza vaccine. The CDR3 runs from the conserved cysteine through the conserved F or W. D genes are given only for firm matches. Where a row states a size, it is once, few, many or the class of an expanded clone; other rows omit it.

clone size	V gene	J gene	D gene	CDR3 protein	CDR3 DNA
NA	TRBV28	TRBJ2-2	NA	CASSLRDTHTGELFF	TGTGCCAGCAGTTTACGGGACACCCACACCGGGGAGCTGTTTTTT
few	TRBV20-1	TRBJ2-3	NA	CSARGAETDTQYF	TGCAGTGCTAGGGGAGCTGAAACAGATACGCAGTATTTT
NA	TRBV12-3/TRBV12-4	TRBJ2-2	NA	CASSLDRMVGELFF	TGTGCCAGCAGTTTAGACAGGATGGTCGGGGAGCTGTTTTTT
many	TRBV5-6	TRBJ2-2	NA	CASSVLPGELFF	TGTGCCAGCAGCGTATTACCCGGGGAGCTGTTTTTT
many	TRBV6-2/TRBV6-3	TRBJ2-3	NA	CASTRGILSTDTQYF	TGTGCCAGCACCCGGGGGATACTGAGCACAGATACGCAGTATTTT
NA	TRBV6-5	TRBJ2-1	TRBD2	CASSYSSLAGGPSEQFF	TGTGCCAGCAGTTACTCCTCACTAGCGGGAGGGCCAAGTGAGCAGTTCTTC
NA	TRBV11-2	TRBJ2-1	TRBD2	CASSATSLAPSGNNEQFF	TGTGCCAGCAGCGCAACCTCCCTGGCGCCTAGCGGAAACAATGAGCAGTTCTTC
many	TRBV2	TRBJ1-2	NA	CARLLGPNYGYTF	TGTGCCAGACTATTGGGGCCTAACTATGGCTACACCTTC
few	TRBV20-1	TRBJ1-6	NA	CSAMDGNYNSPLHF	TGCAGTGCCATGGACGGAAACTATAATTCACCCCTCCACTTT
NA	TRBV7-2	TRBJ2-3	NA	CASSATRSSTDTQYF	TGTGCCAGCAGCGCCACCAGATCTAGCACAGATACGCAGTATTTT
many	TRBV7-9	TRBJ2-5	TRBD1	CASSLRTGVEETQYF	TGTGCCAGCAGCTTAAGGACAGGGGTAGAAGAGACCCAGTACTTC
many	TRBV5-1	TRBJ2-2	NA	CASSSQGNTGELFF	TGCGCCAGCAGCTCCCAGGGGAACACCGGGGAGCTGTTTTTT
few	TRBV5-5	TRBJ2-1	NA	CASGTPAVEQFF	TGTGCCAGCGGCACTCCAGCGGTTGAGCAGTTCTTC
NA	TRBV7-9	TRBJ2-3	NA	CASSRTGTRLTTDTQYF	TGTGCCAGCAGTCGGACCGGGACCCGCCTTACCACAGATACGCAGTATTTT
NA	TRBV5-1	TRBJ2-1	TRBD2	CASSSGTSGRADEQFF	TGCGCCAGCAGCTCCGGGACTAGCGGGAGGGCCGATGAGCAGTTCTTC
NA	TRBV29-1	TRBJ1-1	TRBD1	CSVRQGGVSEAFF	TGCAGCGTCCGACAGGGGGGTGTCTCTGAAGCTTTCTTT
NA	TRBV5-6	TRBJ2-6	NA	CASSLARVDGANVLTF	TGTGCCAGCAGCTTGGCACGGGTTGATGGGGCCAACGTCCTGACTTTC
few	TRBV6-2/TRBV6-3	TRBJ2-1	NA	CATYRTLISYNEQFF	TGTGCCACCTATCGGACTCTAATCTCCTACAATGAGCAGTTCTTC
few	TRBV7-2	TRBJ2-5	NA	CASSLVWRGGPEETQYF	TGTGCCAGCAGCTTAGTCTGGCGGGGCGGCCCTGAAGAGACCCAGTACTTC
few	TRBV7-2	TRBJ2-7	NA	CASSLVGGTVGNEQYF	TGTGCCAGCAGCTTAGTAGGAGGGACAGTTGGCAACGAGCAGTACTTC
many	TRBV12-3/TRBV12-4	TRBJ2-2	NA	CASSNRGADTGELFF	TGTGCCAGCAGCAATCGGGGGGCCGACACCGGGGAGCTGTTTTTT
few	TRBV3-1	TRBJ1-1	TRBD1	CASSWTGEPNTEAFF	TGTGCCAGCAGTTGGACAGGGGAGCCGAACACTGAAGCTTTCTTT
NA	TRBV25-1	TRBJ2-3	NA	CASSDVIGGTQYF	TGTGCCAGCAGTGATGTCATCGGGGGCACGCAGTATTTT
few	TRBV14	TRBJ2-2	NA	CASSHFRGSSNTGELFF	TGTGCCAGCAGCCATTTCAGAGGGAGTTCGAACACCGGGGAGCTGTTTTTT
NA	TRBV30	TRBJ2-1	NA	CAWSAGYNEQFF	TGTGCCTGGAGTGCCGGCTACAATGAGCAGTTCTTC
NA	TRBV7-2	TRBJ2-7	NA	CASSLAHWGNSYEQYF	TGTGCCAGCAGCTTAGCGCACTGGGGGAACTCCTACGAGCAGTACTTC
NA	TRBV12-3/TRBV12-4	TRBJ1-2	NA	CASRLRGPGFYGYTF	TGTGCCAGCAGACTTCGGGGACCGGGATTCTATGGCTACACCTTC
NA	TRBV5-5	TRBJ2-3	NA	CASSSDRAGGDTQYF	TGTGCCAGCAGCTCGGACAGGGCGGGGGGAGATACGCAGTATTTT
many	TRBV7-7	TRBJ2-5	TRBD1	CASSRDRDETQYF	TGTGCCAGCAGCAGAGACAGGGACGAGACCCAGTACTTC
NA	TRBV5-1	TRBJ2-1	TRBD2	CASSRSTSGRAGVENQQFF	TGCGCCAGCAGCCGGTCGACTAGCGGGAGGGCTGGGGTGGAAAATCAGCAGTTCTTC
few	TRBV7-9	TRBJ2-2	NA	CASRDRRRDTGELFF	TGTGCCAGCAGGGACCGCAGGAGGGACACCGGGGAGCTGTTTTTT
NA	TRBV7-2	TRBJ1-1	NA	CASSLARAPLGAEAFF	TGTGCCAGCAGCTTAGCCCGGGCCCCCCTCGGGGCTGAAGCTTTCTTT
few	TRBV7-9	TRBJ2-5	TRBD1	CASSSDRQGLSGETQYF	TGTGCCAGCAGCTCAGATAGACAGGGTCTTTCGGGAGAGACCCAGTACTTC
NA	TRBV28	TRBJ2-1	NA	CAAETGRRDEQFF	TGTGCCGCTGAGACTGGACGAAGGGATGAGCAGTTCTTC
few	TRBV12-3/TRBV12-4	TRBJ2-7	NA	CASTRSGYEQYF	TGTGCCAGCACCCGATCGGGGTACGAGCAGTACTTC
few	TRBV19	TRBJ1-1	TRBD1	CASSIDDRVPEAFF	TGTGCCAGTAGTATAGATGACAGGGTCCCTGAAGCTTTCTTT
NA	TRBV28	TRBJ2-3	TRBD2	CASSLGLAGMDTQYF	TGTGCCAGCAGTTTGGGACTAGCGGGCATGGATACGCAGTATTTT
NA	TRBV9	TRBJ2-2	NA	CASSATSIVGTGELFF	TGTGCCAGCAGCGCTACCTCGATCGTGGGGACCGGGGAGCTGTTTTTT
NA	TRBV5-1	TRBJ2-5	NA	CASSLGFDPGFETQYF	TGCGCCAGCAGCTTGGGGTTTGACCCGGGTTTTGAGACCCAGTACTTC
NA	TRBV2	TRBJ1-1	NA	CASKPPVGEAFF	TGTGCCAGCAAACCCCCCGTGGGCGAAGCTTTCTTT
NA	TRBV20-1	TRBJ1-1	NA	CSARPGGGNTEAFF	TGCAGTGCTAGACCCGGGGGGGGGAACACTGAAGCTTTCTTT
NA	TRBV9	TRBJ1-2	NA	CASSPGTGLNYGYTF	TGTGCCAGCAGCCCGGGGACGGGCCTGAACTATGGCTACACCTTC
few	TRBV20-1	TRBJ2-1	NA	CSASRIGQGYNEQFF	TGCAGTGCGTCCCGGATTGGCCAGGGATACAATGAGCAGTTCTTC
many	TRBV4-3	TRBJ1-2	NA	CASSQAQGPWYGYTF	TGCGCCAGCAGCCAAGCTCAGGGTCCTTGGTATGGCTACACCTTC
many	TRBV29-1	TRBJ2-7	NA	CSVVPRAYEQYF	TGCAGCGTTGTACCCAGGGCATACGAGCAGTACTTC
NA	TRBV5-1	TRBJ1-1	NA	CASSASDGMNTEAFF	TGCGCCAGCAGCGCCTCGGACGGCATGAACACTGAAGCTTTCTTT
NA	TRBV4-1	TRBJ1-4	NA	CASSPTSQGWGGEKLFF	TGCGCCAGCAGCCCGACCTCCCAGGGTTGGGGCGGTGAAAAACTGTTTTTT
few	TRBV24-1	TRBJ2-2	NA	CATSTFGGELFF	TGTGCCACCAGCACCTTCGGCGGGGAGCTGTTTTTT
NA	TRBV20-1	TRBJ2-2	NA	CSAPGTTSGELFF	TGCAGTGCTCCCGGGACCACCTCCGGGGAGCTGTTTTTT